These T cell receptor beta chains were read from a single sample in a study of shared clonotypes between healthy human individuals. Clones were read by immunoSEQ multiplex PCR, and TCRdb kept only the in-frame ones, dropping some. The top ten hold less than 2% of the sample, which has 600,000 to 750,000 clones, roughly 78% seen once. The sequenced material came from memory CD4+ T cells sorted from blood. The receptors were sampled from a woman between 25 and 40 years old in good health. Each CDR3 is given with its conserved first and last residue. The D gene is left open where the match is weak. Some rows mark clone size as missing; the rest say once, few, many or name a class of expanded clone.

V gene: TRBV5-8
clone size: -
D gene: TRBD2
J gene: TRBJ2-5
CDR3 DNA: TGTGCCAGCAGCCAAGGGACTATAGAGACCCAGTACTTC
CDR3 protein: CASSQGTIETQYF

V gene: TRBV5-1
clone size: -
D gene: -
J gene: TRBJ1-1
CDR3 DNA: TGCGCCAGCAGCTCAAAGACGGGGAACACTGAAGCTTTCTTT
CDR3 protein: CASSSKTGNTEAFF

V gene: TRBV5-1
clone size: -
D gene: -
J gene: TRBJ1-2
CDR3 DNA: TGCGCCAGCAGCTTTATGGGCCCCGACTCAAACTATGGCTACACCTTC
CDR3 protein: CASSFMGPDSNYGYTF

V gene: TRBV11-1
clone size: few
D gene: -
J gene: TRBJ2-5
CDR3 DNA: TGTGCCAGCAGCTTAGCGTTGGCGGACGGGGAGACCCAGTACTTC
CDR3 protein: CASSLALADGETQYF

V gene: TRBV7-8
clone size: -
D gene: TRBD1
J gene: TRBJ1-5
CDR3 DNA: TGTGCCAGCAGCTTAGAAGGACAGGGGGGCAATCAGCCCCAGCATTTT
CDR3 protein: CASSLEGQGGNQPQHF

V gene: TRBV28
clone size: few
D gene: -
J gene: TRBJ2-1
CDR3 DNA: -
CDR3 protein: CASSSPNFGLGTRFF

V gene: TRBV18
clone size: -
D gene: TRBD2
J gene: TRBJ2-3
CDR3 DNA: TGTGCCAGCTCACTGGCTAGCGGGAGAGGAGATACGCAGTATTTT
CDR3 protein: CASSLASGRGDTQYF

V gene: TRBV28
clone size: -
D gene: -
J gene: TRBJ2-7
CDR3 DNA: TGTGCCAGCAGTTTTGGGGGTTATGGGGTCCTCCCGGGCGAGCAGTACTTC
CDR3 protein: CASSFGGYGVLPGEQYF

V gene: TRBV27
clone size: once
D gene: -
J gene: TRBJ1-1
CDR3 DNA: TGTGCCAGCAGTTTAAAATTCGGGGAGGACACTGAAGCTTTCTTT
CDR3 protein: CASSLKFGEDTEAFF

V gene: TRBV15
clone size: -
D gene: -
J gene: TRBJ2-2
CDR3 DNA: TGTGCCACCAGCAGAGATTCACGGAACACCGGGGAGCTGTTTTTT
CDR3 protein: CATSRDSRNTGELFF

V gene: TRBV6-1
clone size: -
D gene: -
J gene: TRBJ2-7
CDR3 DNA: TGTGCCAGCGCCGAGGGTCGGGAGCAGTACTTC
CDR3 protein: CASAEGREQYF

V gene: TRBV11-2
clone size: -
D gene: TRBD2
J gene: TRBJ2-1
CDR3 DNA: TGTGCCAGCAGCTTAAAGGCTAGCGGGAGGAATGAGCAGTTCTTC
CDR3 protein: CASSLKASGRNEQFF

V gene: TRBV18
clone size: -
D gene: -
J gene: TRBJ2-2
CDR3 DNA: TGTGCCAGCTCACCACCCAGGGGTCGGAACACCGGGGAGCTGTTTTTT
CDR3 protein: CASSPPRGRNTGELFF

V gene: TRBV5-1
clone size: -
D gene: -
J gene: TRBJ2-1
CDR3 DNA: TGCGCCAGCAGCCCAGGTATGTCCTACAATGAGCAGTTCTTC
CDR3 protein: CASSPGMSYNEQFF

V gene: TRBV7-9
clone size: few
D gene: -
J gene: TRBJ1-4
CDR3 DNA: TGTGCCAGCAGCCACCCAGGCCTTAGGGGTGAAAAACTGTTTTTT
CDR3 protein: CASSHPGLRGEKLFF

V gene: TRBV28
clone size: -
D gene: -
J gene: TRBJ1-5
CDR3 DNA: TGTGCCAGCAGGACGGGACAAAAGAACAATCAGCCCCAGCATTTT
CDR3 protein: CASRTGQKNNQPQHF

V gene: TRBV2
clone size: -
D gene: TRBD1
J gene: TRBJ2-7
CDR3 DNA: TGTGCCAGCAGTAGGGACAGGACCTACGAGCAGTACTTC
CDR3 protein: CASSRDRTYEQYF

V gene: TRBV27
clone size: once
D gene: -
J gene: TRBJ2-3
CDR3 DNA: TGTGCCAGCAGTTGGGCCAGGGAGGCAGATACGCAGTATTTT
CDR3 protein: CASSWAREADTQYF

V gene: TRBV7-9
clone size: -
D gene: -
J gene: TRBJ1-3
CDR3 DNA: TGTGCCAGCAGCTTATCCCTAAGAGTTGGGGACACCATATATTTT
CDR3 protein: CASSLSLRVGDTIYF

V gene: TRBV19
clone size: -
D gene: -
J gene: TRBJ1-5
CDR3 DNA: TGTGCCAGTAGTGTTCGAGGTCAGGGAAACCCTCAGCCCCAGCATTTT
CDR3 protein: CASSVRGQGNPQPQHF

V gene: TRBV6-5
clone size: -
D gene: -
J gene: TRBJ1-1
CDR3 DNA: TGTGCCAGCAGTCAGACAGAGCTTAACACTGAAGCTTTCTTT
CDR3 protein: CASSQTELNTEAFF

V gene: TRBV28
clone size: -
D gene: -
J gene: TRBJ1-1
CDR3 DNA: TGTGCCAGCATATCGACTGTGAACACTGAAGCTTTCTTT
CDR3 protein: CASISTVNTEAFF

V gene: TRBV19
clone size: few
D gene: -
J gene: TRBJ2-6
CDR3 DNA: TGTGCCAGTAGTGAGGGGGTTGGGGCCAACGTCCTGACTTTC
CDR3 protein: CASSEGVGANVLTF

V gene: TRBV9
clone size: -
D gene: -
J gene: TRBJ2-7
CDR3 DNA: TGTGCCAGCAGCCCACAGACGGGATTCTACGAGCAGTACTTC
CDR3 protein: CASSPQTGFYEQYF

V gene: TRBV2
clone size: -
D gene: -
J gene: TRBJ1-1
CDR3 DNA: TGTGCCAGCAGTCCTCGGAGGGAGGGCACTGAAGCTTTCTTT
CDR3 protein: CASSPRREGTEAFF

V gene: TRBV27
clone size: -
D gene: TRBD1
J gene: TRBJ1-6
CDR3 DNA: TGTGCCAGCAGTTTCAGTCCTCAGGGGGACTCACCCCTCCACTTT
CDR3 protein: CASSFSPQGDSPLHF

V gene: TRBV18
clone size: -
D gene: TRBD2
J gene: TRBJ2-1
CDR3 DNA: TGTGCCAGCTCACCACGGACTAGCGGGGGTTACAATGAGCAGTTCTTC
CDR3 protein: CASSPRTSGGYNEQFF

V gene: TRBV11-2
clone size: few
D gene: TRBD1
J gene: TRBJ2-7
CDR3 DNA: TGTGCCAGCAGCGCAGGAAGTGGGACAGCTACCTACGAGCAGTACTTC
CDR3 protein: CASSAGSGTATYEQYF

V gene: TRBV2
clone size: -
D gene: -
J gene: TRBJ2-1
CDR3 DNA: TGTGCCAGCAGTCTCGACTTTGGCGACAATGAGCAGTTCTTC
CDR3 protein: CASSLDFGDNEQFF

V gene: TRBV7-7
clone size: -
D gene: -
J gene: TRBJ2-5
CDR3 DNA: TGTGCCAGCAGCTTATCAGGGTTTGGTGAGACCCAGTACTTC
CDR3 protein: CASSLSGFGETQYF

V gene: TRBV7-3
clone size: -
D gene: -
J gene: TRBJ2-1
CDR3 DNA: TGTGCCAGCAGCTTAACTAGCGATAGGGGGTACAATGAGCAGTTCTTC
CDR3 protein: CASSLTSDRGYNEQFF

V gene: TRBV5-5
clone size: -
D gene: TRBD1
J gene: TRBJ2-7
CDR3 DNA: TGTGCCAGCAGCCGACAGGGGTACGAGCAGTACTTC
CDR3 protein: CASSRQGYEQYF

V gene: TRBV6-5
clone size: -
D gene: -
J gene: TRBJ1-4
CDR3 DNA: TGTGCCAGCAGTTACAGTACAGATTTTGAAAAACTGTTTTTT
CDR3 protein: CASSYSTDFEKLFF

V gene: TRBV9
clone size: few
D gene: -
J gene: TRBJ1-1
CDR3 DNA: TGTGCCAGCAGCGGGACCCAGGGGTTGGTCACTGAAGCTTTCTTT
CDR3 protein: CASSGTQGLVTEAFF

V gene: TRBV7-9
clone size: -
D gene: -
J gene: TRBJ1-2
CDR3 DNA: TGTGCCAGCAGCTCTGACTACTATGGCTACACCTTC
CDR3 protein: CASSSDYYGYTF

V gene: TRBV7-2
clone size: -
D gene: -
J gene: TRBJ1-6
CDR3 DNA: TGTGCCAGCACCAATCCCTGGGAGAAATCACCCCTCCACTTT
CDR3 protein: CASTNPWEKSPLHF

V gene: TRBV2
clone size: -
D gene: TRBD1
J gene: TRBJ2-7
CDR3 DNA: TGTGCCAGCAGTGAATATTTTGTGGGACAGGGGAGCTACGAGCAGTACTTC
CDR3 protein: CASSEYFVGQGSYEQYF

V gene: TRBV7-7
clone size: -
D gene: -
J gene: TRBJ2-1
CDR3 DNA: TGTGCCAGCAGCCTAGGACTTAACAATGAGCAGTTCTTC
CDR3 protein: CASSLGLNNEQFF

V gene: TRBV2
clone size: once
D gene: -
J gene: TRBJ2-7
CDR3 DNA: TGTGCCAGCAAATTCCAGGGGTCCTACGAGCAGTACTTC
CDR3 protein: CASKFQGSYEQYF

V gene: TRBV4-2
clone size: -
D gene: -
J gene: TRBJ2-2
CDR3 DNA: TGTGCCAGCAGCCAAGACCAGAACACCGGGGAGCTGTTTTTT
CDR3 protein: CASSQDQNTGELFF

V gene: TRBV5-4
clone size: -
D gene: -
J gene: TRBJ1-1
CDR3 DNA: TGTGCCAGCAGCCTCGCCAGGGCCAACACTGAAGCTTTCTTT
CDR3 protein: CASSLARANTEAFF

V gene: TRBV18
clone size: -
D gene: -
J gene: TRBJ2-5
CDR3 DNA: TGTGCCAGCTCACCAAGGACAGTCGAGACCCAGTACTTC
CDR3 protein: CASSPRTVETQYF

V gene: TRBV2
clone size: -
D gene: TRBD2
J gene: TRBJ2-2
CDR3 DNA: TGTGCCAGCAGACTAGCGGTTAACACCGGGGAGCTGTTTTTT
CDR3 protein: CASRLAVNTGELFF

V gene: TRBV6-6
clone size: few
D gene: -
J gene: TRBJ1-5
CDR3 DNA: TGTGCCAGCAGTTACTCTACTCAGCCCCAGCATTTT
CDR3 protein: CASSYSTQPQHF

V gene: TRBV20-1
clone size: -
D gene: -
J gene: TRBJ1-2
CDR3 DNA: TGCAGTCAAATGGGCTATGGCTACACCTTC
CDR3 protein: CSQMGYGYTF

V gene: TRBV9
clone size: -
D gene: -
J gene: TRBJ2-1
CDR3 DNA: TGTGCCAGCAGCGTAATATCAGGGAATAATGAGCAGTTCTTC
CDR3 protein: CASSVISGNNEQFF

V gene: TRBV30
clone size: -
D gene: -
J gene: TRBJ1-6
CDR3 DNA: TGTGCCTCTGAGTGGACACCGAATTCACCCCTCCACTTT
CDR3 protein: CASEWTPNSPLHF

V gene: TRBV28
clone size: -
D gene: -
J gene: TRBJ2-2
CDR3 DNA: TGTGCCAGCAGTTTCGGTAGCCCGAACACCGGGGAGCTGTTTTTT
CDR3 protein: CASSFGSPNTGELFF

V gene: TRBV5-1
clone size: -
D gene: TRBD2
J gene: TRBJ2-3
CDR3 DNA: TGCGCCAGCAGCTATACTAGCGGGGGAAGCACAGATACGCAGTATTTT
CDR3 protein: CASSYTSGGSTDTQYF